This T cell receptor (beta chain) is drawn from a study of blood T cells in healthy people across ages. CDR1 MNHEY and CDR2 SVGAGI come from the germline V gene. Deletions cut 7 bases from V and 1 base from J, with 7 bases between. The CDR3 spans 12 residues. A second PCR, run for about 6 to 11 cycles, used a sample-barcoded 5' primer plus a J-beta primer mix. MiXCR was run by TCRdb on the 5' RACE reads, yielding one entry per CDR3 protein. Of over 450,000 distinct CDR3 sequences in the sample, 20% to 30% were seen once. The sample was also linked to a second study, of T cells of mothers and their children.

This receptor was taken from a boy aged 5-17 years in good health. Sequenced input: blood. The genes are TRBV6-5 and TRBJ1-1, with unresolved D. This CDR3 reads CASKLSNTEAFF. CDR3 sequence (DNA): TGTGCCAGCAAGTTGTCGAACACTGAAGCTTTCTTT.